Below, 14 T cell receptor beta chains from the same sample are listed, as sequenced in a study of spatial heterogeneity in lung cancer. TCRdb passed the 5' RACE reads through MiXCR, listing each CDR3 protein once. The sample records around 110,000 distinct CDR3 sequences, 10% to 15% being singletons. Time point denoted: blood at routine non-recurrence follow-up after resection. The input material, whole RNA from tumor, nontumor lung or frozen PBMC, was sequenced unsorted. This material consisted of PBMCs, taken at follow-up. The source is a male donor with early-stage non-small cell lung cancer.

This clonotype showed up just a few times. V usage is TRBV10-3 and J usage is TRBJ2-7; 11 bases line up with TRBD2. This CDR3 is 13 amino acids long. J was trimmed by 5 bases and V by 8 bases; bases with no gene match: 5. In germline, CDR1 is ENHRY, CDR2 SYGVKD. This CDR3 is CAIRQTSGDEQYF. CDR3 coding DNA: TGTGCCATCCGCCAGACTAGCGGGGACGAGCAGTACTTC.

V and J are TRBV20-1 and TRBJ2-1; 8 nucleotides match TRBD2. V dropped 6 bases and J dropped 4; count of bases not matched to a gene: 5. The CDR3 is made up of 13 amino acids. Germline CDR1 reads DFQATT; CDR2 reads SNEGSKA (reference sequence). CDR3 nucleotide sequence: TGCAGTGCAATTCGGGGGGGTTACAATGAGCAGTTCTTC. This gives the protein CSAIRGGYNEQFF.

This chain uses TRBV7-9 with TRBJ2-3; 7 bases match TRBD2. Trimming at V came to 8 bases and at J to 1 base, leaving 9 bases not matched to a gene. Germline V gene lookup returns CDR1 SEHNR and CDR2 FQNEAQ (reference sequence). This CDR3 comprises 15 residues. The chain's CDR3 is CASQRSLAGTDTQYF. The CDR3 bases are TGTGCCAGCCAGAGGAGCCTAGCGGGCACAGATACGCAGTATTTT.

This clonotype has a count of ten or more. The V gene is TRBV7-6, the J gene TRBJ2-6; maybe TRBD1 (6 bases). Germline CDR1 SGHVS, CDR2 FNYEAQ. The V gene lost 2 bases and the J gene lost 0 bases, with 20 bases spanning the gap. The length of the CDR3 is 20 residues. CDR3 in amino acids: CASSLYPRTVITSGANVLTF. The CDR3 DNA is TGTGCCAGCAGCTTATATCCTCGGACAGTTATTACCTCTGGGGCCAACGTCCTGACTTTC. The full variable domain, completed using reference TRBV7-6 and TRBJ2-6, is GAGVSQSPRYKVTKRGQDVALRCDPISGHVSLYWYRQALGQGPEFLTYFNYEAQQDKSGLPNDRFSAERPEGSISTLTIQRTEQRDSAMYRCASSLYPRTVITSGANVLTFGAGSRLTVL.

This clonotype showed up many times. This rearrangement joins TRBV4-2 to TRBJ1-1, with 10 positions matching TRBD1. The V gene's germline CDR1 is LGHNA and CDR2 YNFKEQ. The CDR3 loop spans 16 amino acids. Losses at the gene ends were 4 bases for V and 1 base for J; bases not matched to a gene: 6. The CDR3 region has the DNA TGTGCCAGCAGCCGACGACAGGGGGCGAGGAACACTGAAGCTTTCTTT. It translates to CASSRRQGARNTEAFF.

Notes on this clonotype: Compared with germline, one end of the junction differs, possibly owing to a read error. The V and J genes are TRBV20-1 and TRBJ2-3; TRBD2 matches at 11 bases. Per germline, CDR1 DFQATT and CDR2 SNEGSKA (reference sequence). The CDR3 runs to 18 residues. In DNA form, the CDR3 reads TGCGGTGCCAAATCTCCGGGACTAGCGGAACTCCGCACAGATACGCAGTATTTT. It codes for CGAKSPGLAELRTDTQYF.

The V and J genes are TRBV27 and TRBJ2-2; D might be TRBD1 (6 bases). CDR1 and CDR2 from the germline V gene are MNHEY and SMNVEV (reference sequence). The CDR3 is made up of 14 amino acids. The germline V and J ends were trimmed by 4 bases and 5 bases, with 11 bases remaining between them. CDR3 protein: CASSSTGQTGELFF. In DNA, the CDR3 is TGTGCCAGCAGTTCCACCGGACAGACCGGGGAGCTGTTTTTT.

This clonotype was seen repeatedly, ten times or more. The chain has TRBV10-3 and TRBJ1-6; D is perhaps TRBD1 (5 bases). CDR3 length: 16 amino acids. Germline CDR1 ENHRY, CDR2 SYGVKD. Trimming removed 0 bases from V and 5 bases from J, with 11 bases in between. CDR3 loop: CAISESWGLNNSPLHF. CDR3 nucleotides: TGTGCCATCAGTGAGTCGTGGGGACTGAATAATTCACCCCTCCACTTT.

This clonotype showed up many times. J is TRBJ2-7 and V is TRBV2, with D tentatively TRBD1 (5 bases). From germline, CDR1 is SNHLY and CDR2 FYNNEI. With 6 bases removed from V and 0 bases from J, the gap between germline ends came to 9 bases. CDR3 length: 13 residues. CDR3 nucleotide sequence: TGTGCCAGCAGCGACAGCCCCTCCTACGAGCAGTACTTC. Its protein is CASSDSPSYEQYF.

This clonotype has more than one count but fewer than ten. The chain has TRBV3-1 and TRBJ2-1, with D possibly matching TRBD2 (6 bases). V was trimmed by 1 base and J by 3 bases, leaving 13 bases between them. CDR1 is LGHDT, CDR2 YNNKEL, per germline (reference sequence). CDR3 length: 16 amino acids. The CDR3 loop reads CASSQVGGLSYNEQFF. DNA for the CDR3: TGTGCCAGCAGCCAAGTCGGGGGATTAAGCTACAATGAGCAGTTCTTC.

Worth noting for this clonotype: The DNA is left out, because the CDR3 cannot be placed on it with certainty; the CDR3 is given as TCRdb lists it. Here the CDR3 reads CASSLSTGRLHQHF. The genes are TRBV28 and TRBJ1-5; no check of the table's D call, TRBD1, against the DNA was made. From its first to its last residue, the CDR3 has 14 amino acids. Looked up from germline, CDR1 is MDHEN and CDR2 is SYDVKM.

This clonotype was observed many times. The J gene is TRBJ1-3, the V gene TRBV27, with D possibly TRBD1 on 6 matching bases. In germline, CDR1 is MNHEY, CDR2 SMNVEV (reference sequence). V shed 6 bases and J shed 2 bases, with 11 bases lying between them. The length of the CDR3 is 14 residues. The DNA of the CDR3 is TGTGCCAGCAGGCAGAAGGGGGCTGGAAACACCATATATTTT. It codes for CASRQKGAGNTIYF.

Ten or more counts support this clonotype. V gene TRBV10-1 combines with J gene TRBJ1-1; D may be TRBD1 (6 bases). The germline V gene encodes CDR1 WNHNN and CDR2 SYGVQD (reference sequence). V shed 6 bases and J shed 8 bases, with 13 bases lying between them. The CDR3 runs 12 residues. CDR3 in DNA: TGCGCCAGCAGGTATAGACAGGTAGAAGCTTTCTTT. Translating it yields CASRYRQVEAFF.

This clonotype was detected a few times. This chain joins TRBV12-5 and TRBJ1-5; possible D gene TRBD1, 5 bases. V shed 7 bases and J shed 1 base, with 17 bases lying between them. From germline, CDR1 is LGHNT and CDR2 FRNRAP. This CDR3 comprises 16 residues. CDR3 sequence reads: CASAAGGTASNQPQHF. In nucleotides, the CDR3 is TGTGCTAGTGCTGCGGGTGGGACGGCGAGCAATCAGCCCCAGCATTTT.